A selection of T cell receptor beta chains follows, all from one sample in a study of blood T cells in healthy people across ages. A single record per CDR3 protein comes from TCRdb applying MiXCR to the 5' RACE reads. Among 1.5 million to 2 million distinct CDR3 sequences listed, 25% to 30% were seen once. The sequenced sample was blood. Receptors originate from a woman in her thirties in good health. The conserved cysteine and the conserved F or W are not part of the CDR3 here. The D gene is left open where the match is weak. Rows give clone size only sometimes, using once, few, many, or a class for an expanded clone.

v_call d_call clone_size cdr3_aa
TRBV7-2 - many ASSSTGTQQETQY
TRBV11-2 - few VSSLVGPDTQY
TRBV20-1 TRBD2 - SASLAGDSTDTQY
TRBV20-1 TRBD2 many SARGTSGASYTQY
TRBV7-9 - - ASSPDEADTQY
TRBV20-1 - many SARDWAGDLYGYT
TRBV6-5 - - ASSYSSEMNTEAF
TRBV29-1 - - SVLGVVGGDEQF
TRBV6-1 - - ASSEGGRVGF
TRBV29-1 - - SVERRGMNTEAF
TRBV27 - - ASSKNGVNAEAF
TRBV4-1 - many ASSQVDRLTDTQY
TRBV9 - few ASSVDYSNQPQH
TRBV7-2 - few ASSLLGGGGQPQH
TRBV3-1 TRBD2 - ASSQAGLVGDTQY
TRBV6-2/TRBV6-3 - - ASSSGRTVSNQPQH
TRBV12-3/TRBV12-4 TRBD1 - ASSDPGQLSRREQF
TRBV7-2 - - ASNKGAPSNSPLH
TRBV30 - - AWSVVDPTNGYT
TRBV3-1 - - ASSPGFAASNEQF
TRBV7-7 - few ASSLIANDEQF
TRBV5-1 TRBD2 many ASAPDGLAGTEY
TRBV6-4 TRBD1 many ASSDPGQGNIQY
TRBV7-2 TRBD1 - ASSFRQGRDGYT
TRBV4-3 - many ASSQDLGQYEQY
TRBV7-2 - - ASSFTMRYEQY
TRBV11-2 - few ASSPDLGGPGEQY
TRBV6-1 - few ASSGRTPVSTGELF
TRBV7-2 TRBD2 few ASSLRLAVNTGELF
TRBV4-2 TRBD2 - ASSQDATSGTDTQY
TRBV5-1 - few ASSLSPSYDEKLF
TRBV11-2 - - ASSLDPRGHLYGYT
TRBV28 - many ASSFGATEQF
TRBV5-4 - few ASSAGTSREQF
TRBV6-5 - many ASSHQTRGSYGYT
TRBV2 - few ASLGGTEAF
TRBV5-1 - few ASSLAIEQGQAF
TRBV7-3 TRBD2 few ASSFLAGATDTRY
TRBV28 - - ASTQFPSARDPNQPQH
TRBV7-2 - - ASSLAGAGLETQY
TRBV6-6 - once ASSSLGQMENTEAF
TRBV5-1 TRBD1 few ASSVGTGGLNEQF
TRBV10-3 TRBD1 few AIQGAKGSYEQY
TRBV7-6 TRBD2 few ASSLRASGSGNEQF
TRBV9 - - ASSPTGRSYGYT
TRBV2 TRBD1 - ASSARTGGNTGELF
TRBV2 - - ASRPAGVAETQY
TRBV4-2 TRBD1 few ASSPRGLEEKLF